This TCR beta chain was profiled in a study of CD8+ T cells in alopecia areata. Study as a whole: Treated patients were given 5 to 10 mg oral tofacitinib twice daily.

As to this clone: Its antigen is unidentified.

TCR sequencing used cDNA made by reverse transcription of extracted RNA. TCRdb's copy holds only in-frame clones and misses some; the assay was immunoSEQ multiplex PCR. Of 150,000 or so clones in the sample, 50% to 75% were seen once. As to treatment: oral pan-JAK inhibitor, 5-10 mg twice daily. Samples from alopecia areata patients were lesional scalp punch biopsies and peripheral blood. In germline, CDR1 is LNHNV, CDR2 YYDKDF (reference sequence). There are 14 residues in the CDR3. V lost 5 bases and J 1 base, leaving 11 bases between the germline ends. Whole-study findings and limits: In blood and scalp, many expanded lesional clones persisted during tofacitinib.

The sequencing used CD4+ T cells sorted from blood, collected at roughly week 55, from a patient treated with tofacitinib. J is TRBJ2-5 and V is TRBV15, with D perhaps TRBD1 (5 bases). The TCR sequence derives from a human donor with alopecia areata. The CDR3 DNA reads TGTGCCACCAGCCTAGGGGCCGCCCAAGAGACCCAGTACTTC. Protein sequence: CATSLGAAQETQYF.